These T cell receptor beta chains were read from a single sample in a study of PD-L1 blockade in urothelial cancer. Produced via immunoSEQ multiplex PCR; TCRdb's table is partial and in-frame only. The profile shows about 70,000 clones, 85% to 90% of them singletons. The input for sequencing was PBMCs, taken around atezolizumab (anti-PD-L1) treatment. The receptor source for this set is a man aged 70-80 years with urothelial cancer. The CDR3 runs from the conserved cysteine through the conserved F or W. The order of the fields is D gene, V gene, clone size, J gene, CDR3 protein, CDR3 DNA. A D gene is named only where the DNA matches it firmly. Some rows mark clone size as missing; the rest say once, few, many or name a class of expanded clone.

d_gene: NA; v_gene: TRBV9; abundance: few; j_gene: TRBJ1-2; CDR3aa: CASSGRTDLYNYGYTF; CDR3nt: TGTGCCAGCAGCGGGAGGACAGATTTGTATAACTATGGCTACACCTTC
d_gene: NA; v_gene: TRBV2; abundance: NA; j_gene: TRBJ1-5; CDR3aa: CASSEALGGNQPQHF; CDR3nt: TGTGCCAGCAGTGAAGCGCTAGGTGGCAATCAGCCCCAGCATTTT
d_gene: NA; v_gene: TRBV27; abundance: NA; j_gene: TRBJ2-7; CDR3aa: CASSNRRRLPTYEQYF; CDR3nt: TGTGCCAGCAGTAACCGACGGAGACTACCGACCTACGAGCAGTACTTC
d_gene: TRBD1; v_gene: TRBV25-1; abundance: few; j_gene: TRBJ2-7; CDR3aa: CASSDSGQGAGEQYF; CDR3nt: TGTGCCAGCAGTGATAGCGGACAGGGGGCAGGGGAGCAGTACTTC
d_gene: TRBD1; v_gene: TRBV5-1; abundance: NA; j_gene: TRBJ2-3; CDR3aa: CASSLGQGRTDTQYF; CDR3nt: TGCGCCAGCAGTTTGGGACAGGGAAGGACAGATACGCAGTATTTT
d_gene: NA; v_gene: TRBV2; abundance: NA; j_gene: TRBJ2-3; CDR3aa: CASRLQGADTQYF; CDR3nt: TGTGCCAGCAGACTACAGGGAGCAGATACGCAGTATTTT
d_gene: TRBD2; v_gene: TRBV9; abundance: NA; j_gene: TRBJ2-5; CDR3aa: CASSDGTSGSETQYF; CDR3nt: TGTGCCAGCAGCGACGGGACTAGTGGTTCTGAGACCCAGTACTTC
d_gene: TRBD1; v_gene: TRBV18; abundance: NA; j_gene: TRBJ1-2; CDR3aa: CASSPSTGQNYGYTF; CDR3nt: TGTGCCAGCTCACCAAGCACGGGACAGAACTATGGCTACACCTTC
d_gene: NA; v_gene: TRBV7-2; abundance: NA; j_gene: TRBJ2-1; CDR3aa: CASSPPSPEQFF; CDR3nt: TGTGCCAGCAGCCCTCCCTCCCCGGAGCAGTTCTTC
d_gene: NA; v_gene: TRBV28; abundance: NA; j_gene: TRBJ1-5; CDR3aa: CASSLAQVYQPQHF; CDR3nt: TGTGCCAGCAGTTTAGCACAGGTTTATCAGCCCCAGCATTTT
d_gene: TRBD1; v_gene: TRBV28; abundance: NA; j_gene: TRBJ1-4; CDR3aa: CASSQTGGGLFF; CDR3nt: TGTGCCAGCAGTCAAACAGGGGGAGGGCTGTTTTTT
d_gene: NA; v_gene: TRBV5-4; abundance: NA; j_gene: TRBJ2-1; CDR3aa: CASSFERGEQFF; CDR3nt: TGTGCCAGCAGCTTTGAACGGGGTGAGCAGTTCTTC
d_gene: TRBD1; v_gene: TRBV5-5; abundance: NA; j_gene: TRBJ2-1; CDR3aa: CASSGWDRSSYNEQFF; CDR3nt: TGTGCCAGCAGTGGGTGGGACAGGAGCTCCTACAATGAGCAGTTCTTC
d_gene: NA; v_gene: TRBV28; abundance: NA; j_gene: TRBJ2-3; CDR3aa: CASSLQGSRTDTQYF; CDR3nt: TGTGCCAGCAGTTTACAGGGCTCCCGCACAGATACGCAGTATTTT
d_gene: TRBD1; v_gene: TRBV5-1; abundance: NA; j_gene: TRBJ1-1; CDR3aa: CASSLVQGAAEAFF; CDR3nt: TGCGCCAGCAGCTTGGTGCAGGGGGCCGCTGAAGCTTTCTTT
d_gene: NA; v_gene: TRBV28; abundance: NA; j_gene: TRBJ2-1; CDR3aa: CASSLGHSYNEQFF; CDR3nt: TGTGCCAGCAGTTTGGGCCACTCCTACAATGAGCAGTTCTTC
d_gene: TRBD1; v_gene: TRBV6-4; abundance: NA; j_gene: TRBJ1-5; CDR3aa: CASSEAGQGDNQPQHF; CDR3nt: TGTGCCAGCAGTGAGGCGGGACAGGGTGATAATCAGCCCCAGCATTTT
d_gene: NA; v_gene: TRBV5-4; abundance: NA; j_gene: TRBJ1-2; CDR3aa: CASSFPPQGNYGYTF; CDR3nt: TGTGCCAGCAGCTTCCCCCCGCAGGGAAACTATGGCTACACCTTC
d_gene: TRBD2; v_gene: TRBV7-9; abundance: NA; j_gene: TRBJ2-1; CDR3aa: CASSLVLAGPWNEQFF; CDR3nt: TGTGCCAGCAGCTTAGTTCTAGCGGGCCCGTGGAATGAGCAGTTCTTC
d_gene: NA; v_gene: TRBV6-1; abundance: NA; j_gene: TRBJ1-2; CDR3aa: CASSELRGYTF; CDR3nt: TGTGCCAGCAGTGAACTGAGGGGCTACACCTTC
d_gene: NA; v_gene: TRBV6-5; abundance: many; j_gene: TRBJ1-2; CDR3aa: CASSYGSGLSGYTF; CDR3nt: TGTGCCAGCAGTTACGGTTCGGGTCTGAGTGGCTACACCTTC
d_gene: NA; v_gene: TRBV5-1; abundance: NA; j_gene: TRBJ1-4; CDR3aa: CASSRGTEPWEKLFF; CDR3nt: TGCGCCAGCAGCCGGGGGACGGAGCCATGGGAAAAACTGTTTTTT
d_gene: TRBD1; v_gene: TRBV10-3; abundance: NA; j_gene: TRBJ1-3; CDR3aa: CAIRSPTGAGNTIYF; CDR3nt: TGTGCCATCAGAAGCCCCACAGGGGCAGGAAACACCATATATTTT
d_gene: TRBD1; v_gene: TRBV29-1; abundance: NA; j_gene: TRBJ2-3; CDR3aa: CSTRRQGSTDTQYF; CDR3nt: TGCAGCACCCGACGACAGGGAAGCACAGATACGCAGTATTTT
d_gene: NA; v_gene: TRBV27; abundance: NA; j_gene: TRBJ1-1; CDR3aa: CASTRRGGLNTEAFF; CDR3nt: TGTGCCAGCACCCGTAGGGGGGGACTGAACACTGAAGCTTTCTTT
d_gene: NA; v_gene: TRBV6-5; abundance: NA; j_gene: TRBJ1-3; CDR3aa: CASSSVNTIYF; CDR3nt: TGTGCCAGCAGTTCGGTAAACACCATATATTTT
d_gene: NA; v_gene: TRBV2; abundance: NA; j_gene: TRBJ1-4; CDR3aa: CASSETGQRDEKLFF; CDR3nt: TGTGCCAGCAGTGAGACGGGTCAGCGGGATGAAAAACTGTTTTTT
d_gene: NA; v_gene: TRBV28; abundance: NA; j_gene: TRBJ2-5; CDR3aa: CASSLMTRIGQETQYF; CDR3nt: TGTGCCAGCAGCCTAATGACTAGGATTGGACAAGAGACCCAGTACTTC
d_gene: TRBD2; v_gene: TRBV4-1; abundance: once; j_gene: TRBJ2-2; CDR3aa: CASRPLGASGRGNTGELFF; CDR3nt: TGCGCCAGCAGACCCCTCGGGGCTAGCGGGAGGGGGAACACCGGGGAGCTGTTTTTT
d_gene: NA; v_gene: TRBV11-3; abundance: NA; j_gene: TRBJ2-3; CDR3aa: CASSPSASTDTQYF; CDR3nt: TGTGCCAGCAGCCCTAGCGCTAGCACAGATACGCAGTATTTT
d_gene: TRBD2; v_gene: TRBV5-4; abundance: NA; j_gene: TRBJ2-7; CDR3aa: CASSTSGGRSYEQYF; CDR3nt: TGTGCCAGCAGTACTAGCGGAGGTCGCTCCTACGAGCAGTACTTC
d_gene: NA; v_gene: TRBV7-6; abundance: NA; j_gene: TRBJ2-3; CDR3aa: CASSPTSLGDTQYF; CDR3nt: TGTGCCAGCAGCCCTACTAGTTTAGGGGATACGCAGTATTTT
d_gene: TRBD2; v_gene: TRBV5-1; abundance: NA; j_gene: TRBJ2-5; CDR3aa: CASSFSGSGTTPGSQYF; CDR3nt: TGCGCCAGCAGCTTTTCTGGAAGCGGGACCACCCCGGGGTCCCAGTACTTC
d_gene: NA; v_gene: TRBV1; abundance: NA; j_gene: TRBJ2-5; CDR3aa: CTSSQDGRWEETQYF; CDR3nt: TGCACCAGCAGCCAAGATGGCAGGTGGGAAGAGACCCAGTACTTC
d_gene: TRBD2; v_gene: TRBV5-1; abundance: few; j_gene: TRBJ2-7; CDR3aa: CASSPLPGGDYEQYF; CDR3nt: TGCGCCAGCAGCCCACTCCCGGGGGGGGACTACGAGCAGTACTTC
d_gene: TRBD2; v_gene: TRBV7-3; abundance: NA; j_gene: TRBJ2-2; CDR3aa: CASSIQTSANTGELFF; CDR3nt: TGTGCCAGCAGCATTCAGACTAGCGCGAACACCGGGGAGCTGTTTTTT
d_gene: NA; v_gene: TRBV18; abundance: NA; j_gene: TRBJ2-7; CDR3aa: CASSLLQGNEQYF; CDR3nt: TGTGCCAGCTCACTCCTACAGGGTAACGAGCAGTACTTC
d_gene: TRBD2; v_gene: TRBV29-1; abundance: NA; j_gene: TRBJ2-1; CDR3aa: CSVAGLAGAPSYNEQFF; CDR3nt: TGCAGCGTAGCGGGACTAGCGGGAGCTCCCTCCTACAATGAGCAGTTCTTC
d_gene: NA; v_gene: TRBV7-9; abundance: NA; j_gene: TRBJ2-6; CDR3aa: CASSFAGLNSGANVLTF; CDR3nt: TGTGCCAGCAGCTTTGCGGGCCTAAACTCTGGGGCCAACGTCCTGACTTTC
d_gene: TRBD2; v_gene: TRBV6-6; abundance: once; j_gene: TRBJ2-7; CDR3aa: CASTLGGSGAHEQYF; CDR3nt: TGTGCCAGCACTCTAGGCGGTAGCGGGGCCCACGAGCAGTACTTC
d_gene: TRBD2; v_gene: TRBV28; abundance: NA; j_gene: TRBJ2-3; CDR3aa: CASRHWASGASTDTQYF; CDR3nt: TGTGCCAGCCGCCATTGGGCTAGCGGAGCTAGCACAGATACGCAGTATTTT
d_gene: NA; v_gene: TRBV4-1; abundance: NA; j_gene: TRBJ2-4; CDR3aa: CASSQDNRDLRRNIQYF; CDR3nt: TGCGCCAGCAGCCAAGATAACAGGGACCTAAGGAGAAACATTCAGTACTTC
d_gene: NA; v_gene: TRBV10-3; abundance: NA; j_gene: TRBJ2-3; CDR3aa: CAISETSLPTDTQYF; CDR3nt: TGTGCCATCAGTGAGACTAGCCTCCCCACAGATACGCAGTATTTT
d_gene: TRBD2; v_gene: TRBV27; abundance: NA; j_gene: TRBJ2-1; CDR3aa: CASRPSGRATIEQFF; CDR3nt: TGTGCCAGCAGACCCAGCGGGAGGGCCACAATTGAGCAGTTCTTC
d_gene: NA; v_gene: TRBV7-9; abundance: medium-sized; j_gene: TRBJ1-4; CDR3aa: CASSLVGRGSMFF; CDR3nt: NA
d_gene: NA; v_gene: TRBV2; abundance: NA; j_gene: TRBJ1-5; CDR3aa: CASSEGGGNSNQPQHF; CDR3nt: TGTGCCAGCAGTGAAGGGGGCGGGAATAGCAATCAGCCCCAGCATTTT
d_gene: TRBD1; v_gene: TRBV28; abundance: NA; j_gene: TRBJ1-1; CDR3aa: CASKGAMNTEAFF; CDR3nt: TGTGCCTCGAAGGGGGCTATGAACACTGAAGCTTTCTTT